This entry is about one TCR beta chain. The antigen it binds to is not known. It has no much larger one-base neighbor in the sample; base qualities were not kept. There are 13 amino acids in the CDR3, from cysteine to phenylalanine inclusive. Kept here is only the CDR3 DNA, which spans 39 bases and is read in frame from base 1. V lost 7 bases and J lost 2 bases; the stretch between them is 14 bases long. Via the germline V gene, CDR1 is SQVTM and CDR2 ANQGSEA. The sample comes from a study of T-cell reconstitution after alpha-beta-depleted transplantation in children (dated by TCRdb to between 2015 and 2016). Turning to the overall study: The study quantitatively tracked T-cell immune reconstitution after TCRalphabeta/CD19-depleted allogeneic hematopoietic cell transplantation in children using TCR repertoire profiling.

The library was produced with PCR. The data were produced on an Illumina HiSeq 2500. TCR libraries were prepared with molecular barcoding, using unique molecular identifiers to normalize TCRbeta repertoire quantification. The public reads were quality trimmed at Q25 with fastp and then assembled into clones with MiXCR by TCRdb, keeping productive beta chains. Each CDR3 protein appears once, grouped with its most common genes and DNA. The sample table records 500,000 or so distinct CDR3 sequences; approximately 29% of these occur just once. Of the sample, 2% to 2.5% is held by the ten largest clones. This receptor chain uses TRBV29-1 and TRBJ1-1; a weak D assignment points to TRBD1 (6 bases agree). This clonotype was obtained from a human donor who donated a stem cell graft to a child with aplastic anemia. The specimen comprised PBMCs from the stem cell graft donor, sampled from the stem cell graft. The CDR3 corresponds to CSASGTKNTEAFF. The DNA sequence follows: TGCAGCGCGTCCGGGACAAAAAACACTGAAGCTTTCTTT.